Presented here are 30 T cell receptor beta chains from one specimen sequenced in a study of T-cell reconstitution after alpha-beta-depleted transplantation in children. The TCRbeta library was prepared with unique molecular identifiers. From the PCR reads, TCRdb called clonotypes with MiXCR, one entry per CDR3 protein. Of some 590,000 distinct CDR3 sequences in the sample, 10% to 13% were seen once. The material was PBMCs from the stem cell graft donor, obtained from the stem cell graft. Every receptor here comes from a human donor who donated a stem cell graft to a child with acute myeloid leukemia.

The chain links TRBV20-1 to TRBJ2-3; D remains ambiguous. Germline lookup yields CDR1 DFQATT and CDR2 SNEGSKA (reference sequence). The V and J ends lost 0 bases and 8 bases respectively, with 15 bases between them. This CDR3 is 14 amino acids long. The CDR3 nucleotides read TGCAGTGCTAGAGATCCGAGAGGTGTGAGTACGCAGTATTTT. Its protein product is CSARDPRGVSTQYF.

This clonotype was seen a handful of times. The gene calls are TRBV5-8 and TRBJ2-7, with D perhaps given as TRBD1 or TRBD2 (5 bases each). V gave up 0 bases and J gave up 4 bases, with 14 bases separating them. This CDR3 region has 15 residues. The germline V gene encodes CDR1 SGHTS and CDR2 YDEGEE. The CDR3 sequence is CASSLAPGRVYEQYF. CDR3 DNA: TGTGCCAGCAGCTTGGCACCGGGGCGGGTGTACGAGCAGTACTTC.

CDR3 DNA: TGCAGTGCTAATCACGGGACTACCCACCGCCACGAGCAGTACTTC. Translation: CSANHGTTHRHEQYF. The chain links TRBV20-1 to TRBJ2-7, with TRBD2 matching 7 bases. J lost 5 bases, V lost 4 bases, and 14 bases had no gene match. Germline CDR1 and CDR2: DFQATT and SNEGSKA (reference sequence). The CDR3 totals 15 residues.

This clonotype came up many times. The V gene is TRBV28, the J gene TRBJ1-2, with 9 bases fitting TRBD1. This CDR3 is built from 17 residues. Losses at the gene ends were 2 bases for V and 5 bases for J; bases not matched to a gene: 12. The germline V gene has CDR1 MDHEN and CDR2 SYDVKM. The CDR3 loop reads CASSLPPGQGAPYGYTF. CDR3 in DNA: TGTGCCAGCAGTTTACCCCCGGGACAGGGTGCTCCTTATGGCTACACCTTC.

This clonotype was counted many times. The chain joins TRBV5-1 to TRBJ2-1; D unresolved. This CDR3 is 12 amino acids long. The germline V gene encodes CDR1 SGHRS and CDR2 YFSETQ. Trimming took off 0 bases at V and 9 bases at J, with 7 bases between the two ends. CDR3 bases: TGCGCCAGCAGCTTGGATTCGGGTGAGCAGTTCTTC. Residues: CASSLDSGEQFF.

There are a few counts of this clonotype. V and J are TRBV9 and TRBJ2-2; no firm D call. In germline, CDR1 is SGDLS, CDR2 YYNGEE. The CDR3 loop spans 15 amino acids. The V and J ends lost 0 bases and 3 bases respectively, with 9 bases between them. This CDR3 reads CASSVAASHTGELFF. In DNA, the CDR3 is TGTGCCAGCAGCGTAGCAGCGTCCCACACCGGGGAGCTGTTTTTT.

The sample holds many counts of this clonotype. V and J are TRBV20-1 and TRBJ1-2, with D possibly TRBD1 on 5 matching bases. V lost 3 bases and J lost 7, with 12 bases in between. Germline-derived CDR1 and CDR2 are DFQATT and SNEGSKA (reference sequence). The CDR3 spans 12 residues. CDR3 amino acids: CSASMGDSGYTF. CDR3 DNA sequence: TGCAGTGCTAGTATGGGGGACTCTGGCTACACCTTC.

The table lists this clonotype with a few counts. V gene TRBV6-1 combines with J gene TRBJ2-3; 10 bases match TRBD2. CDR3 size: 15 residues. Unmatched junction bases numbered 12, after V lost 10 bases and J lost 5 bases. Per the germline V gene, CDR1 is MNHNS and CDR2 is SASEGT. CDR3 in DNA: TGTGCCACGGCGTGGGGGACTAGCGTCAGAGATACGCAGTATTTT. Translating gives CATAWGTSVRDTQYF.

This clonotype showed up many times. This chain links TRBV7-9 with TRBJ1-2; no definite D call. V was pared by 5 bases and J by 3 bases, with 16 bases between. CDR1 and CDR2 from the germline V gene are SEHNR and FQNEAQ (reference sequence). The CDR3 has 15 residues. DNA of the CDR3: TGTGCCAGCAGCCCCCGGACCGGAAAAGACTATGGCTACACCTTC. Protein product: CASSPRTGKDYGYTF.

At least ten counts were recorded for this clonotype. This rearrangement joins TRBV6-2 or TRBV6-3 to TRBJ2-7; tentative D call: TRBD2 (5 bases). This CDR3 has 12 amino acids. The V gene's germline CDR1 is MNHEY and CDR2 SVGEGT. Trimming took 4 bases from V and 7 from J, leaving 11 bases between them. In nucleotides, the CDR3 is TGTGCCAGCAGTTTCGTAGCGAATGAGCAGTACTTC. Translated: CASSFVANEQYF.

This clonotype has a count of ten or more. The chain has TRBV12-3 or TRBV12-4 and TRBJ1-4; D not resolved. Trimming pared 6 bases from V and 0 bases from J, leaving 8 bases between. The CDR3 consists of 14 residues. This CDR3 is CASRADATNEKLFF. CDR3 nucleotides: TGTGCCAGCAGGGCCGACGCAACTAATGAAAAACTGTTTTTT.

The chain employs TRBV11-1 and TRBJ2-7, with unresolved D. This CDR3 spans 12 amino acids. The ends were cut back, 4 bases at V and 10 bases at J, with 14 bases in the middle. Germline V gene data show CDR1 as SGHAT and CDR2 as FQDESV (reference sequence). The CDR3 loop reads CASSSQVAFQYF. The CDR3 coding sequence is TGTGCCAGCAGCTCCCAGGTAGCCTTTCAGTACTTC.

The V and J genes are TRBV21-1 and TRBJ2-5. TRBV21-1 is reported as a pseudogene. The CDR3 has 13 residues. CDR3 DNA sequence: TGTGCCAGCAGCAGTCATGACCAAGAGACCCAGTACTTC. Protein sequence: CASSSHDQETQYF.

The chain carries TRBV12-3 or TRBV12-4 and TRBJ2-7; D is possibly TRBD1 or TRBD2 (5 bases each). CDR3 length: 14 residues. The V gene lost 5 bases and the J gene lost 1 base, with 12 bases spanning the gap. CDR3 coding DNA: TGTGCCAGCAGTACTTGGGACGGGTCCTACGAGCAGTACTTC. Protein: CASSTWDGSYEQYF.

The sample holds a few counts of this clonotype. The chain couples TRBV11-2 to TRBJ2-1, with TRBD2 identical over 9 bases. Trimming at V came to 1 base and at J to 9 bases, leaving 19 bases not matched to a gene. CDR1 and CDR2 from the germline V gene are SGHAT and FQNNGV. The CDR3 contains 19 residues. The CDR3 protein is CASSLGFTSGSVRGGEQFF. CDR3 DNA: TGTGCCAGCAGCTTAGGATTTACTAGCGGGTCCGTAAGAGGAGGTGAGCAGTTCTTC.

The sample holds a few counts of this clonotype. The V call is TRBV20-1, the J call TRBJ2-3; 7 bases are a match to TRBD2. V lost 5 bases to trimming and J lost 3 bases; unmatched junction nucleotides: 8. The CDR3 contains 14 residues. Per the germline V gene, CDR1 is DFQATT and CDR2 is SNEGSKA (reference sequence). The CDR3 sequence is CSAGGGVRTDTQYF. CDR3 bases: TGCAGTGCTGGGGGGGGAGTGAGGACAGATACGCAGTATTTT.

Many counts were recorded for this clonotype. The chain carries TRBV5-1 and TRBJ2-3; 15 bases are shared with TRBD2. V shed 3 bases, J shed 2 bases, and the junction held 7 bases outside the gene matches. The CDR3 contains 18 residues. Germline V gene data show CDR1 as SGHRS and CDR2 as YFSETQ. The CDR3, as DNA: TGCGCCAGCAGCTCCGGACTAGCGGGAGGGAAGAACACAGATACGCAGTATTTT. As protein: CASSSGLAGGKNTDTQYF.

Ten or more counts support this clonotype. CDR3 sequence reads: CASSDRGNQPQHF. In nucleotides, the CDR3 is TGTGCCAGCAGTGACAGGGGCAATCAGCCCCAGCATTTT. The chain employs TRBV7-2 and TRBJ1-5; 7 nucleotides match TRBD1. The CDR3 loop spans 13 amino acids. Germline V gene lookup returns CDR1 SGHTA and CDR2 FQGNSA. The junction had 1 base not matched to a gene; V was cut back by 6 bases and J by 2 bases.

The genes are TRBV20-1 and TRBJ2-3; D is unresolved. The germline V gene has CDR1 DFQATT and CDR2 SNEGSKA (reference sequence). This CDR3 has 13 residues. V lost 2 bases and J lost 2, with 8 bases in between. The CDR3 DNA reads TGCAGTGCTAGAAGTCTACTCACAGATACGCAGTATTTT. Amino acid sequence: CSARSLLTDTQYF.

This clonotype came up a few times. V is TRBV6-2 or TRBV6-3 and J is TRBJ2-3; TRBD1 agrees at 8 bases. The V and J ends lost 5 bases and 4 bases, in that order; junction bases with no gene match: 11. The CDR3 extends over 16 amino acids. Germline loops: CDR1 MNHEY, CDR2 SVGEGT. The CDR3 coding sequence is TGTGCCAGCAGTCGCTCGGACAGGGACGGGGCAGATACGCAGTATTTT. This encodes CASSRSDRDGADTQYF.

The chain combines TRBV20-1 with TRBJ1-5; 9 positions match TRBD1. The germline V gene encodes CDR1 DFQATT and CDR2 SNEGSKA (reference sequence). V shed 6 bases, J shed 7 bases, and the junction held 7 bases outside the gene matches. This CDR3 has 13 amino acids. The chain's CDR3 is CSAGDRAGQPQHF. The CDR3 bases are TGCAGTGCAGGGGACAGGGCTGGGCAGCCCCAGCATTTT.

There are many counts of this clonotype. The V and J genes are TRBV20-1 and TRBJ2-7; maybe TRBD1 (5 bases). In germline, CDR1 is DFQATT, CDR2 SNEGSKA (reference sequence). The CDR3 is 16 residues long. Trimming took 5 bases from V and 4 from J, leaving 24 bases between them. The DNA for the CDR3 is TGCAGTGCTGTAGACTTAGGGGTAGCAGGATGGTACGAGCAGTACTTC. This gives the protein CSAVDLGVAGWYEQYF.

This clonotype has only a few counts. The rearrangement uses TRBV7-2 and TRBJ2-1, with 8 bases fitting TRBD2. V dropped 3 bases and J dropped 7; count of bases not matched to a gene: 14. Germline lookup yields CDR1 SGHTA and CDR2 FQGNSA. The CDR3 is made up of 17 amino acids. This CDR3 is CASSFRPGSGSFNEQFF. As DNA, the CDR3 is TGTGCCAGCAGCTTCCGGCCGGGGAGCGGGAGTTTTAATGAGCAGTTCTTC.

Ten or more counts support this clonotype. The rearrangement links TRBV7-9 to TRBJ2-1; 8 positions agree with TRBD2. The germline V gene has CDR1 SEHNR and CDR2 FQNEAQ (reference sequence). J was trimmed by 9 bases and V by 4 bases; bases with no gene match: 11. The CDR3 is made up of 15 amino acids. The CDR3 DNA follows: TGTGCCAGCAGCTATTGGGGACTAGGATCGGGTGAGCAGTTCTTC. Its translation: CASSYWGLGSGEQFF. Full variable domain (missing parts from reference TRBV7-9 and TRBJ2-1): DTGVSQNPRHKITKRGQNVTFRCDPISEHNRLYWYRQTLGQGPEFLTYFQNEAQLEKSRLLSDRFSAERPKGSFSTLEIQRTEQGDSAMYLCASSYWGLGSGEQFFGPGTRLTVL.

This clonotype was counted a few times. The CDR3 region has the DNA TGTGCCAGCAGTGCTGGGGACAGGGACTCGCGGGGCTACACCTTC. It encodes CASSAGDRDSRGYTF. The chain couples TRBV6-4 to TRBJ1-2, with 9 bases aligning to TRBD1. With V trimmed by 4 bases and J by 8 bases, 11 bases remained unmatched. The CDR3 length is 15 residues. Germline V lookup: CDR1 MRHNA, CDR2 SNTAGT.

This clonotype was observed a handful of times. This rearrangement joins TRBV6-2 or TRBV6-3 to TRBJ2-1; 10 nucleotides line up with TRBD2. The CDR3 totals 15 residues. Germline assignment: CDR1 MNHEY and CDR2 SVGEGT. The V and J ends lost 4 bases and 14 bases, in that order; junction bases with no gene match: 14. CDR3 nucleotides: TGTGCCAGCAGTTTGCTCCCTATAGCGGGAGGAACGGAGTTCTTC. Its translation: CASSLLPIAGGTEFF.

This clonotype was counted many times. The V gene is TRBV3-1, the J gene TRBJ2-1, with unresolved D. Trimming stripped 3 bases from V and 10 bases from J, with 13 bases between. The CDR3 is 13 residues long. The germline V gene has CDR1 LGHDT and CDR2 YNNKEL (reference sequence). CDR3 protein: CASSHLLSQEQFF. CDR3 sequence (DNA): TGTGCCAGCAGCCATCTCCTCTCACAGGAGCAGTTCTTC.

This clonotype has a count of ten or more. The chain carries TRBV4-2 and TRBJ2-7; the D gene is possibly TRBD1 (7 bases). V was shortened by 1 base and J by 3 bases, with 13 bases between the two germline ends. CDR3 length: 15 amino acids. Per the germline V gene, CDR1 is LGHNA and CDR2 is YNFKEQ. Written as DNA, the CDR3 is TGTGCCAGCAGCCAAGGGGGGGACAGTAGCTACGAGCAGTACTTC. Translating it yields CASSQGGDSSYEQYF.

This clonotype was seen many times. The chain employs TRBV5-1 and TRBJ1-2, with D possibly TRBD1 on 5 matching bases. CDR1 is SGHRS, CDR2 YFSETQ, per germline. This CDR3 is built from 13 residues. The V and J ends lost 4 bases and 4 bases respectively, with 11 bases between them. Here the CDR3 reads CASSARDGYGYTF. DNA of the CDR3: TGCGCCAGCAGCGCACGGGACGGCTATGGCTACACCTTC.

This clonotype was picked up a small number of times. This chain links TRBV7-2 with TRBJ2-5; the D gene is possibly TRBD1 (6 bases). V shed 5 bases and J shed 4 bases, with 20 bases lying between them. The CDR3 length is 16 residues. Germline V gives CDR1 SGHTA, CDR2 FQGNSA. The CDR3 DNA reads as TGTGCCAGCAGCCCCCGGACAGTAAGGCCAACAGAGACCCAGTACTTC. This gives the protein CASSPRTVRPTETQYF.